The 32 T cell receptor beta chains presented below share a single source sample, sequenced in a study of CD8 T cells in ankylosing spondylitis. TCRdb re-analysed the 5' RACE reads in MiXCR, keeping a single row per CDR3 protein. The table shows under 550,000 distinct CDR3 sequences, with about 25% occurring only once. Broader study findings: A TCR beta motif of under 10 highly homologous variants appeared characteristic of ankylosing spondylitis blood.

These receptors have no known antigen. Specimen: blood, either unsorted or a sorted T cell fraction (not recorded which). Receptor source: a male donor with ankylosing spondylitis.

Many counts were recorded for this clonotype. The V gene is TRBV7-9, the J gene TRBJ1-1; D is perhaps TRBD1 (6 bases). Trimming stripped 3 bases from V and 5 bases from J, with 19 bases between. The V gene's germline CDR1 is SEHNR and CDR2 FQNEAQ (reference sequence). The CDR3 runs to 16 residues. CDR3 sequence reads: CASSFWSSGGETEAFF. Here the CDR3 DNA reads TGTGCCAGCAGCTTTTGGTCATCTGGGGGCGAAACTGAAGCTTTCTTT.

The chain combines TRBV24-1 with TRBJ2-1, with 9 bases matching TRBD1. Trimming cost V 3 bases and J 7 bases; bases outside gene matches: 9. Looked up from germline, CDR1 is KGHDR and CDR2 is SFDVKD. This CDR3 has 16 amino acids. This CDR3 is CATSDAGTGRRNEQFF. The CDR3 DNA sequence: TGTGCCACCAGTGATGCCGGGACAGGGCGGAGAAATGAGCAGTTCTTC.

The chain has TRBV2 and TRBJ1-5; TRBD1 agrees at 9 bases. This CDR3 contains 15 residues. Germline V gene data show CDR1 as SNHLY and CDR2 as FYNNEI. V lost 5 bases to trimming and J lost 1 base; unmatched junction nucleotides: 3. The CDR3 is CASSRDRASNQPQHF. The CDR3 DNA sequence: TGTGCCAGCAGTCGGGACAGGGCCAGCAATCAGCCCCAGCATTTT.

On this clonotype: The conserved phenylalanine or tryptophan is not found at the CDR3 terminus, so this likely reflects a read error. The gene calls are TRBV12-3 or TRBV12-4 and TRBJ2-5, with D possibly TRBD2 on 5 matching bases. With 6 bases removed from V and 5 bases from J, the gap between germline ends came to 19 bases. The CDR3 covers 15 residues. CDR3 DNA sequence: TGTGCCAGCAGCCTCCTTAGCGCCCGTGGGGAGACCCAGTACTTA. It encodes CASSLLSARGETQYL.

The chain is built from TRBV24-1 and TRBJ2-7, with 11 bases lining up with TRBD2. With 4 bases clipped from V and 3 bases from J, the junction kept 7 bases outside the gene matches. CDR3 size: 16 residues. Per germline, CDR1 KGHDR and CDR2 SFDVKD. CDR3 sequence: CATSDAGTSGFYEQYF. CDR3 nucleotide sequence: TGTGCCACCAGTGACGCCGGGACTAGCGGCTTCTACGAGCAGTACTTC.

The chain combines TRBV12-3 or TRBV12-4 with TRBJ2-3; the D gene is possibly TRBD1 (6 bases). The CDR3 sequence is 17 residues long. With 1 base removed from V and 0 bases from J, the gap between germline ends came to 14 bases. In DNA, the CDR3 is TGTGCCAGCAGTTTAGTCGTGCAGGGGAGAAGCACAGATACGCAGTATTTT. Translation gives CASSLVVQGRSTDTQYF.

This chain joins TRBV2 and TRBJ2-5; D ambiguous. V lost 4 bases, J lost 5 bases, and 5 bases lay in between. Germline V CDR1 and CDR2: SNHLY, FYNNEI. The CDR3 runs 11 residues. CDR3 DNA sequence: TGTGCCAGCAGTGTCTCGGAGACCCAGTACTTC. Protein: CASSVSETQYF.

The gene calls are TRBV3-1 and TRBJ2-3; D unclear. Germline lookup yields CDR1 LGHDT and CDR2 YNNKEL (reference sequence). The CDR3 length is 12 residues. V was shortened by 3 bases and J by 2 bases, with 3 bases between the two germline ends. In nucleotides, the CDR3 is TGTGCCAGCAGCCAGATCACAGATACGCAGTATTTT. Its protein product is CASSQITDTQYF.

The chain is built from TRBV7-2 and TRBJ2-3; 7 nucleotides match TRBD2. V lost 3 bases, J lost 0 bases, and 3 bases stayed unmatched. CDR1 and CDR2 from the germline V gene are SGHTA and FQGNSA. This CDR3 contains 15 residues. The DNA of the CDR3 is TGTGCCAGCAGCTTCAGCGGGGTTAGCACAGATACGCAGTATTTT. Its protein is CASSFSGVSTDTQYF.

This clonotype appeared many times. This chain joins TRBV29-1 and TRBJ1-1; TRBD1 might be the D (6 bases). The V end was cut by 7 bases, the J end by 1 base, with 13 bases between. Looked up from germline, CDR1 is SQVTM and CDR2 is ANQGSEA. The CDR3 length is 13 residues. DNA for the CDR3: TGCAGCGCAGAACAGGGAACGAACACTGAAGCTTTCTTT. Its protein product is CSAEQGTNTEAFF.

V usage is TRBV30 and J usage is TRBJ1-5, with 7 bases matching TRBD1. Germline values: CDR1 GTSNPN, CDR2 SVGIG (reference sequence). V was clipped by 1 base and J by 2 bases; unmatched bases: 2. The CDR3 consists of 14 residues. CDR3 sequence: CAWSAGQGNQPQHF. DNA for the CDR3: TGTGCCTGGAGTGCCGGACAGGGCAATCAGCCCCAGCATTTT.

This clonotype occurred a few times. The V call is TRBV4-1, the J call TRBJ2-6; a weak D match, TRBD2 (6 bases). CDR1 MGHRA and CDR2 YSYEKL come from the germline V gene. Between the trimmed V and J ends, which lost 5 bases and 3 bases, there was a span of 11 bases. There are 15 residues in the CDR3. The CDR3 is CASSYSSVGANVLTF. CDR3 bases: TGCGCCAGCAGCTACTCTAGCGTTGGGGCCAACGTCCTGACTTTC.

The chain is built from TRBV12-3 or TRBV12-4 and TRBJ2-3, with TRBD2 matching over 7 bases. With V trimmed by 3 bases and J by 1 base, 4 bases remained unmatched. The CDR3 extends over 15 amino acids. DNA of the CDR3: TGTGCCAGCAGTTTCCGCGGGAGCGGCACAGATACGCAGTATTTT. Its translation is CASSFRGSGTDTQYF.

This CDR3 is CASSLEALGDGNEQFF. For the CDR3, the DNA is TGCGCCAGCAGCTTGGAGGCACTAGGGGATGGGAATGAGCAGTTCTTC. The gene calls are TRBV5-1 and TRBJ2-1, with D perhaps assigned TRBD1 or TRBD2 (5 bases each). Germline-derived CDR1 and CDR2 are SGHRS and YFSETQ. Trimming shortened V by 0 bases and J by 7 bases, and 17 bases separated the two germline ends. The CDR3 runs 16 residues.

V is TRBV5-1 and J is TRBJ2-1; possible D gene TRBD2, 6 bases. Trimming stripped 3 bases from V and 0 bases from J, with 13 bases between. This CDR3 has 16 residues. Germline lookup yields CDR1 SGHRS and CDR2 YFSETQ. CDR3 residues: CASSSLSAGSYNEQFF. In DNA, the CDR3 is TGCGCCAGCAGCTCCTTATCAGCGGGCTCCTACAATGAGCAGTTCTTC.

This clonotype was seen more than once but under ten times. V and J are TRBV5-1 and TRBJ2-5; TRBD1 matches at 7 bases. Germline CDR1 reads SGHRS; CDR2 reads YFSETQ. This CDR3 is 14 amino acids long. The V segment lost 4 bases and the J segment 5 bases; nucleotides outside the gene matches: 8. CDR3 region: CASSVPTGTETQYF. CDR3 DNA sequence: TGCGCCAGCAGCGTTCCGACAGGGACGGAGACCCAGTACTTC.

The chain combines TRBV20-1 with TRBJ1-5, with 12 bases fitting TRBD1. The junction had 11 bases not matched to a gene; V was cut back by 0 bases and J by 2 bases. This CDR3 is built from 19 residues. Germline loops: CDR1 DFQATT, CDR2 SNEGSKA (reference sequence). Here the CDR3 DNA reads TGCAGTGCTAGAGAATCGGGACAGGGGGCCTTAGTAGGCAATCAGCCCCAGCATTTT. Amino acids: CSARESGQGALVGNQPQHF.

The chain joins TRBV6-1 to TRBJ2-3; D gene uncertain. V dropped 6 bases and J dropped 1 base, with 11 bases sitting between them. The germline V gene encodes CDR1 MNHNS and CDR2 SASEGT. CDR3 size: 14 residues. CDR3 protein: CASRSRLGTDTQYF. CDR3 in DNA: TGTGCCAGCAGGTCGCGGCTAGGCACAGATACGCAGTATTTT.

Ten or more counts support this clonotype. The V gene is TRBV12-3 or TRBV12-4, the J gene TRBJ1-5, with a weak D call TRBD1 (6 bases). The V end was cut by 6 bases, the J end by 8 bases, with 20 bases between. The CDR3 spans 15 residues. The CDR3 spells CASSHGMGGHEPQHF. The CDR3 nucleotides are TGTGCCAGCAGCCATGGGATGGGGGGGCACGAGCCCCAGCATTTT.

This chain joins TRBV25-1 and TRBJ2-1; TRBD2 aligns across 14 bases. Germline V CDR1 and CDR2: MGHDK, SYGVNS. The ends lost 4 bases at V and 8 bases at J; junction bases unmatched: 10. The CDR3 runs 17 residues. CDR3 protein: CASSARPGTSGSDEQFF. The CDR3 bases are TGTGCCAGCAGTGCCCGACCCGGGACTAGCGGGAGCGATGAGCAGTTCTTC.

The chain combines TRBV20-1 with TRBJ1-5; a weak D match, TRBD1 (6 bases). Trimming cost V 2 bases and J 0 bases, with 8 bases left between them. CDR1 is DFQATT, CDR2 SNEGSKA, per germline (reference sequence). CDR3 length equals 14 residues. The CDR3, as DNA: TGCAGTGCTAGACTCAGGGGTAGCAATCAGCCCCAGCATTTT. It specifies CSARLRGSNQPQHF.

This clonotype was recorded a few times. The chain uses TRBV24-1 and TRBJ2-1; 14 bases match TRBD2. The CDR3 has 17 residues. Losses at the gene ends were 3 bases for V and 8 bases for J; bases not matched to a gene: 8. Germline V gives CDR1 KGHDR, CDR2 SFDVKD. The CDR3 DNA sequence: TGTGCCACCAGTGATGTGGGACTAGCGGGAGAAGGTCATGAGCAGTTCTTC. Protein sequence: CATSDVGLAGEGHEQFF.

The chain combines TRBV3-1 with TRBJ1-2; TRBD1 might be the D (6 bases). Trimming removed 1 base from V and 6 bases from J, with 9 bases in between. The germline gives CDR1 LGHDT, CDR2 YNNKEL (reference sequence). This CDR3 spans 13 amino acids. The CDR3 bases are TGTGCCAGCAGCCAAGCAGGGGCTCATGGCTACACCTTC. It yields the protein CASSQAGAHGYTF.

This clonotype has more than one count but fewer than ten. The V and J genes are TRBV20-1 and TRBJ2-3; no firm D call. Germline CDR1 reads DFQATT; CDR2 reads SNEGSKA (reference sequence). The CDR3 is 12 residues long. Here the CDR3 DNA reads TGCAGAGTAAGGGCTAACACAGATACGCAGTATTTT. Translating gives CRVRANTDTQYF.

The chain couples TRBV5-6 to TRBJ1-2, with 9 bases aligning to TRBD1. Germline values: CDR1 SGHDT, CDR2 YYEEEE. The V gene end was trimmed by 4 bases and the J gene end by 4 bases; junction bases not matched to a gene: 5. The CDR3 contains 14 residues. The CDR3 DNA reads TGTGCCAGCAGCCGAGACAGGGGGATCTATGGCTACACCTTC. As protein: CASSRDRGIYGYTF.

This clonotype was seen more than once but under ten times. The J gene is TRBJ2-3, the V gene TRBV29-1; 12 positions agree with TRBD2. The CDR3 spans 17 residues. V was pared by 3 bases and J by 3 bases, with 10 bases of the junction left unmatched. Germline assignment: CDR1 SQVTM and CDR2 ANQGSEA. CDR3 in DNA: TGCAGCGTTGACGGACTAGCGGGGAGAGGGGGAACAGATACGCAGTATTTT. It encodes CSVDGLAGRGGTDTQYF.

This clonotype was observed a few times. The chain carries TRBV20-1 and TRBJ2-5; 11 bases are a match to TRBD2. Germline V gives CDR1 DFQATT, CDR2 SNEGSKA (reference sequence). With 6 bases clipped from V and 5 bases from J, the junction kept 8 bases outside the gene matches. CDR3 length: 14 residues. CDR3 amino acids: CSAGLAGGDETQYF. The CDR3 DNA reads TGCAGTGCGGGATTAGCGGGGGGGGATGAGACCCAGTACTTC.

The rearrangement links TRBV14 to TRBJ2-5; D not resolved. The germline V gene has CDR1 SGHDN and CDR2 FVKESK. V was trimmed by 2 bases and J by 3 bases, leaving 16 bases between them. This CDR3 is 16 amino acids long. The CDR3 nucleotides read TGTGCCAGCAGCCAACAATTACCCGACATAAAAGAGACCCAGTACTTC. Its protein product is CASSQQLPDIKETQYF.

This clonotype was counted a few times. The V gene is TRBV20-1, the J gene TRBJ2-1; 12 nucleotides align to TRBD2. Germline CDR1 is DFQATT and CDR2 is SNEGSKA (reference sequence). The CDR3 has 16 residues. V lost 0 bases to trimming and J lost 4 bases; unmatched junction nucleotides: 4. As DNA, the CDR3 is TGCAGTGCTAGAGAACCCGGACTAGCGGGGTACAATGAGCAGTTCTTC. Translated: CSAREPGLAGYNEQFF.

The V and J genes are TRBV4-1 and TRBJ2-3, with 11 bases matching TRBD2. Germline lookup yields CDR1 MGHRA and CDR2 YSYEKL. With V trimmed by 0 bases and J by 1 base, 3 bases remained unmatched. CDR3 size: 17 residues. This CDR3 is CASSQEGLAGRTDTQYF. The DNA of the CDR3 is TGCGCCAGCAGCCAAGAAGGACTAGCGGGCCGCACAGATACGCAGTATTTT.

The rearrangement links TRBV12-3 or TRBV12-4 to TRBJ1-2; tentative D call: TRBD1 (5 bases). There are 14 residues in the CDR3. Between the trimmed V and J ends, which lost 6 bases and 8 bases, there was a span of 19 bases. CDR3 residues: CASRLGAPSGGYTF. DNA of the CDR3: TGTGCCAGCAGGCTCGGGGCTCCCTCCGGGGGCTACACCTTC.

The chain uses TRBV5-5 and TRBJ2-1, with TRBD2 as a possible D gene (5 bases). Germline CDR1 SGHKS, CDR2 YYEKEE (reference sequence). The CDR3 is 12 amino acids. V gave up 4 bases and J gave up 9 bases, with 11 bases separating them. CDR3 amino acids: CASSVSAGEQFF. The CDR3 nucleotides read TGTGCCAGCAGCGTTAGCGCGGGTGAGCAGTTCTTC.